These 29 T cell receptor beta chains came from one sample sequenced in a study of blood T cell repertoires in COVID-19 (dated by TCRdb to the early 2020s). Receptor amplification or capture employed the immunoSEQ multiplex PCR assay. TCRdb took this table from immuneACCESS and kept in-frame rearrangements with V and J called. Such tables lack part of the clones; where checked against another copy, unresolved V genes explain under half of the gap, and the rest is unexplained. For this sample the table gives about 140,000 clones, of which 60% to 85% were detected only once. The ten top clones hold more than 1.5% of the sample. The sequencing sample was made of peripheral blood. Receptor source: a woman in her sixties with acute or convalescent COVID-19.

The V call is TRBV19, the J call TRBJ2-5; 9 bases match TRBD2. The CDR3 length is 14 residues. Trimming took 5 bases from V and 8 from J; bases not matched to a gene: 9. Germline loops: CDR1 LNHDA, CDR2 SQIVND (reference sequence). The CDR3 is CASSPLGLAQTQYF. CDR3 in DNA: TGTGCCAGTAGTCCCCTCGGACTAGCGCAAACCCAGTACTTC.

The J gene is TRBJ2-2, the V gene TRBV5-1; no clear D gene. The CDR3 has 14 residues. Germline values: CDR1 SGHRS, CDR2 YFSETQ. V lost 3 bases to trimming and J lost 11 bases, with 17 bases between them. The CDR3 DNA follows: TGCGCCAGCAGCTCGGTGTACGCGCGGCTTGAGCTGTTTTTT. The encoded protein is CASSSVYARLELFF.

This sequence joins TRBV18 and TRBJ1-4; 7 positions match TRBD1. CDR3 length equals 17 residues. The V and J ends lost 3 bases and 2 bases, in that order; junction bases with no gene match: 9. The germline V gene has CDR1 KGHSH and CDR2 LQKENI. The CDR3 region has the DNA TGTGCCAGCTCACCCGGAATGATACAGGGGACTAATGAAAAACTGTTTTTT. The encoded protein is CASSPGMIQGTNEKLFF.

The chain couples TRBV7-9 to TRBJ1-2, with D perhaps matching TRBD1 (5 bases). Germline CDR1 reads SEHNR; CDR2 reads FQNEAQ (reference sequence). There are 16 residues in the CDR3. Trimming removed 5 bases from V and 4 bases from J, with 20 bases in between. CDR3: CASSQKGTGDTYGYTF. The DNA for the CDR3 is TGTGCCAGCAGCCAAAAAGGGACGGGAGATACCTATGGCTACACCTTC.

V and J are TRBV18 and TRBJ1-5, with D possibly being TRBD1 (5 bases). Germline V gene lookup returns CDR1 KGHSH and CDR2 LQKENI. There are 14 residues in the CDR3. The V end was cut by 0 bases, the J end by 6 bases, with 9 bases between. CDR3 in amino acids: CASSPPGGTQPQHF. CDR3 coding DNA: TGTGCCAGCTCACCACCGGGAGGGACTCAGCCCCAGCATTTT.

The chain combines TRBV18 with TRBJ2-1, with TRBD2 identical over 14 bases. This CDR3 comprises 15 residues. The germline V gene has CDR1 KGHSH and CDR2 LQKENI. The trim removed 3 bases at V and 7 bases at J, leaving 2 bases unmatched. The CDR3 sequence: CASSPGTSGSNEQFF. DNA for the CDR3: TGTGCCAGCTCACCCGGGACTAGCGGGAGTAATGAGCAGTTCTTC.

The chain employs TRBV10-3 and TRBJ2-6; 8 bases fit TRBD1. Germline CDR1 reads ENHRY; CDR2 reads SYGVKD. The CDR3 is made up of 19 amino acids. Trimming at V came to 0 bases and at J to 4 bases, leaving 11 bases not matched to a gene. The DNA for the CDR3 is TGTGCCATCAGTGAGTCGTGGGCAGGGGGCTCTTCGGGGGCCAACGTCCTGACTTTC. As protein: CAISESWAGGSSGANVLTF.

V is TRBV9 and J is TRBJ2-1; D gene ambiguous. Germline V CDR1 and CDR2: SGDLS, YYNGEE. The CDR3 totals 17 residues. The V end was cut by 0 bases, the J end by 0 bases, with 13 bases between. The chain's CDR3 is CASSVGYRESSYNEQFF. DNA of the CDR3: TGTGCCAGCAGCGTAGGGTATCGTGAGAGCTCCTACAATGAGCAGTTCTTC.

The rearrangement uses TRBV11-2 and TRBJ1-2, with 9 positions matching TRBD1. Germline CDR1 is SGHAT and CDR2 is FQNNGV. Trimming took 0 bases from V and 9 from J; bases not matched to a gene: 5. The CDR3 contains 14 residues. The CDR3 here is CASSLDTGGVSYTF. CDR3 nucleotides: TGTGCCAGCAGCTTAGATACAGGGGGCGTGAGCTACACCTTC.

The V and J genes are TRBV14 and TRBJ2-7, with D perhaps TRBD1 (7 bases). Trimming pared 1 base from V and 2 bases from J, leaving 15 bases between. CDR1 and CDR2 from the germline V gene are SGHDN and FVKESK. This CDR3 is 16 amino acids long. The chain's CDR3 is CASSQAYAGQTYEQYF. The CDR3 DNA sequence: TGTGCCAGCAGCCAAGCGTACGCGGGACAGACCTACGAGCAGTACTTC.

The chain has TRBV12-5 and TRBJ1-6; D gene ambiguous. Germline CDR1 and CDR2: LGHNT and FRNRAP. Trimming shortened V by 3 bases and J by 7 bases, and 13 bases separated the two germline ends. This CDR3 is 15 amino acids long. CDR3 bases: TGTGCTAGTGGTTTAAAGCCGGCGGGGAATTCACCCCTCCACTTT. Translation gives CASGLKPAGNSPLHF.

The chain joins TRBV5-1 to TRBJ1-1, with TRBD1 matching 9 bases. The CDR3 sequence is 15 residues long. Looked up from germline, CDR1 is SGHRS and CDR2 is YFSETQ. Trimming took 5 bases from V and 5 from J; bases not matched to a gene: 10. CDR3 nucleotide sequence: TGCGCCAGCAGTAACACCGGGACAGGGTCGACTGAAGCTTTCTTT. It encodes CASSNTGTGSTEAFF.

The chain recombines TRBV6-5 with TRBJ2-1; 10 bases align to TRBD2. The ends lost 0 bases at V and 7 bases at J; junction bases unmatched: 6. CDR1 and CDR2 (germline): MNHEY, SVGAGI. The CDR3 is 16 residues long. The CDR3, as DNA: TGTGCCAGCAGTTACTCGCCCAGCGGGAGGGAGAATGAGCAGTTCTTC. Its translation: CASSYSPSGRENEQFF.

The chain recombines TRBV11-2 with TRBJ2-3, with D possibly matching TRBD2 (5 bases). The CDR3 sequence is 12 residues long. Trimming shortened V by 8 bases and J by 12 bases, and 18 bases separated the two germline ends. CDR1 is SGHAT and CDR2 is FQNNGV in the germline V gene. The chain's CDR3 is CASGIRAGPQYF. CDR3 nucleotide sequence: TGTGCCAGCGGGATAAGGGCGGGTCCACAGTATTTT.

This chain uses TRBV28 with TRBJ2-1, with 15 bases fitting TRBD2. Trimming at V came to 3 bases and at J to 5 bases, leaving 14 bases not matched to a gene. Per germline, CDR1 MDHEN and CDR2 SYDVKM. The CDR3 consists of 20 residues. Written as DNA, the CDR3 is TGTGCCAGCAGTTTCCCCGTTGGACTAGCGGGAGGGCAAGGGGACAATGAGCAGTTCTTC. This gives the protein CASSFPVGLAGGQGDNEQFF.

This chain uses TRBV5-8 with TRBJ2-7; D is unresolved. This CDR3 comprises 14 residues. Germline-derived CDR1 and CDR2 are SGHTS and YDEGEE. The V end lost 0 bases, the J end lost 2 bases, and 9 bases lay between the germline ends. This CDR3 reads CASSLARQAYEQYF. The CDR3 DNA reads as TGTGCCAGCAGCTTGGCCCGGCAGGCCTACGAGCAGTACTTC.

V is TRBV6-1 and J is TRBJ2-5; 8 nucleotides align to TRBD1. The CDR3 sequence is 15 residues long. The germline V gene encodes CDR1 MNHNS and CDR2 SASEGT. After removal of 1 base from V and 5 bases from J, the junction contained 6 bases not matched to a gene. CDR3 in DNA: TGTGCCAGCAGTGAAGGGCAGGGGGCTTGGGAGACCCAGTACTTC. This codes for CASSEGQGAWETQYF.

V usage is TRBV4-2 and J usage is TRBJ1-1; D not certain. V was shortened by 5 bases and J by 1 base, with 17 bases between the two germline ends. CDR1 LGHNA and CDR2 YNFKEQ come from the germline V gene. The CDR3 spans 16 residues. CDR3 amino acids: CASSSLRRQENTEAFF. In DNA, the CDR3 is TGTGCCAGCAGCTCCCTACGGAGGCAGGAGAACACTGAAGCTTTCTTT.

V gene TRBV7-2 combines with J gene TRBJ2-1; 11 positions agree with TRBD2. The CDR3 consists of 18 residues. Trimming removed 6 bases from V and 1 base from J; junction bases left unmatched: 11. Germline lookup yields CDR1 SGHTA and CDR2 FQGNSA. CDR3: CASSLPGLADPSYNEQFF. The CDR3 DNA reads TGTGCCAGCAGTTTGCCGGGACTAGCGGATCCGTCCTACAATGAGCAGTTCTTC. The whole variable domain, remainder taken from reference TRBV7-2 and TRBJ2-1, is GAGVSQSPSNKVTEKGKDVELRCDPISGHTALYWYRQSLGQGLEFLIYFQGNSAPDKSGLPSDRFSAERTGGSVSTLTIQRTQQEDSAVYLCASSLPGLADPSYNEQFFGPGTRLTVL.

CDR3 sequence: CASSFTPGLHTQYF. DNA for the CDR3: TGTGCCAGCAGTTTCACCCCGGGACTACATACGCAGTATTTT. This sequence joins TRBV28 and TRBJ2-3; TRBD2 aligns across 7 bases. Germline assignment: CDR1 MDHEN and CDR2 SYDVKM. This CDR3 has 14 residues. With 3 bases clipped from V and 7 bases from J, the junction kept 7 bases outside the gene matches. The full variable domain, completed using reference TRBV28 and TRBJ2-3, is DVKVTQSSRYLVKRTGEKVFLECVQDMDHENMFWYRQDPGLGLRLIYFSYDVKMKEKGDIPEGYSVSREKKERFSLILESASTNQTSMYLCASSFTPGLHTQYFGPGTRLTVL.

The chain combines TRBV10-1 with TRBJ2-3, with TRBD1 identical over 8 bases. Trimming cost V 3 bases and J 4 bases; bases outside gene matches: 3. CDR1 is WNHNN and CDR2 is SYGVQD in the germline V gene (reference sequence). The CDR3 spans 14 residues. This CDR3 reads CASSELTGADTQYF. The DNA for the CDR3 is TGCGCCAGCAGTGAATTGACAGGGGCAGATACGCAGTATTTT.

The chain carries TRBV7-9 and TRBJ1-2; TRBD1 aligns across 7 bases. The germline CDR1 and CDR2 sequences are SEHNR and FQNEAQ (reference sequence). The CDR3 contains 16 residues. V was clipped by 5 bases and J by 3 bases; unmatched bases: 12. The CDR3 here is CASSAPGQWTDYGYTF. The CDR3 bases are TGTGCCAGCAGCGCGCCGGGACAGTGGACTGACTATGGCTACACCTTC. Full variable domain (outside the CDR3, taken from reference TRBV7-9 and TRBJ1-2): DTGVSQNPRHKITKRGQNVTFRCDPISEHNRLYWYRQTLGQGPEFLTYFQNEAQLEKSRLLSDRFSAERPKGSFSTLEIQRTEQGDSAMYLCASSAPGQWTDYGYTFGSGTRLTVV.

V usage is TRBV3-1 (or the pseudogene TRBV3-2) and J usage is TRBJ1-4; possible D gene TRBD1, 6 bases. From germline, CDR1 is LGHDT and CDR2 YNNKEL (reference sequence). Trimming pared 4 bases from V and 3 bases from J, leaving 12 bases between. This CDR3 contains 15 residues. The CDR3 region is CASSLARQANEKLFF. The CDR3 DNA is TGTGCCAGCAGCCTCGCGAGACAGGCTAATGAAAAACTGTTTTTT.

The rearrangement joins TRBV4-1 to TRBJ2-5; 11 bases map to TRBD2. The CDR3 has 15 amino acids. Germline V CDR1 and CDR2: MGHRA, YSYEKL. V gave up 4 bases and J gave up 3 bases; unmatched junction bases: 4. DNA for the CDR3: TGCGCCAGCAGCCCACCGGGACTAGCGGAAGAGACCCAGTACTTC. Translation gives CASSPPGLAEETQYF.

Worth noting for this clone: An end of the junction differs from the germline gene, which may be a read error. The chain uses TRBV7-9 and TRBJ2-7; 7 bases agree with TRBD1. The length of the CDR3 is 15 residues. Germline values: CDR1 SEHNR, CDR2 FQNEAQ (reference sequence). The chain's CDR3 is CASSQGQYISYEQCF. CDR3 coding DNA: TGTGCCAGCAGCCAGGGACAGTATATCTCCTACGAGCAGTGCTTC.

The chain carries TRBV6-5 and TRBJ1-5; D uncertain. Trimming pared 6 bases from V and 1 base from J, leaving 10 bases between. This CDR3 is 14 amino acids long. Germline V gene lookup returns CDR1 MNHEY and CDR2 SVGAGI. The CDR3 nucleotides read TGTGCCAGCAGCCAAGCCGGGAGCAATCAGCCCCAGCATTTT. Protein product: CASSQAGSNQPQHF.

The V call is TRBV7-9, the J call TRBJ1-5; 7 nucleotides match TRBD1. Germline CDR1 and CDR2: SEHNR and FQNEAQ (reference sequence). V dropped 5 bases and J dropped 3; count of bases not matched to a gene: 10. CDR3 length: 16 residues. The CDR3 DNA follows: TGTGCCAGCAGCCCTGGATGGGGACAGCCCAATCAGCCCCAGCATTTT. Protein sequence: CASSPGWGQPNQPQHF.

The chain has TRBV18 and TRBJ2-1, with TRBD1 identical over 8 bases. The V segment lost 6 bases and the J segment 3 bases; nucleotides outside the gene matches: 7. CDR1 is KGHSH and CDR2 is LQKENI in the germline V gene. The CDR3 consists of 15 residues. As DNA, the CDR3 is TGTGCCAGCTCTCGGACAGGGATGAGCTACAATGAGCAGTTCTTC. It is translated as CASSRTGMSYNEQFF.

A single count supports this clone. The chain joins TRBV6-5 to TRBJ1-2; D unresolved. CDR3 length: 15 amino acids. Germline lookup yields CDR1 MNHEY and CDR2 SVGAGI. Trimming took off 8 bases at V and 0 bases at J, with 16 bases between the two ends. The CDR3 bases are TGTGCCAGCGCCAGGTCCCCAGAGACTAACTATGGCTACACCTTC. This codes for CASARSPETNYGYTF.